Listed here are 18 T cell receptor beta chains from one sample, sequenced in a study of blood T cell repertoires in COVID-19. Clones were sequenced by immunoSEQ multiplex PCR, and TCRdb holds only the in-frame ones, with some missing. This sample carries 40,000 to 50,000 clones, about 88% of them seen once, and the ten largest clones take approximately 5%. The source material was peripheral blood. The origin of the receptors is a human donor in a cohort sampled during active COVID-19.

The DNA for the CDR3 is TGTGCCAGCACGAGGACTAGCGGGAACTACGAGCAGTACTTC. It is translated as CASTRTSGNYEQYF. This chain links TRBV27 with TRBJ2-7, with 12 positions matching TRBD2. V was pared by 7 bases and J by 3 bases, with 4 bases of the junction left unmatched. Germline-derived CDR1 and CDR2 are MNHEY and SMNVEV (reference sequence). The CDR3 covers 14 residues.

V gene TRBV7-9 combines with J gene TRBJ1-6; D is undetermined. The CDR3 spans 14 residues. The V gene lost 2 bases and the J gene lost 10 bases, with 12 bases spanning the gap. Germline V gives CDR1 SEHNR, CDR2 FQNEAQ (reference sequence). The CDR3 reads CASSLHQLLSPLHF. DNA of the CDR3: TGTGCCAGCAGCTTACACCAACTCCTGTCACCCCTCCACTTT. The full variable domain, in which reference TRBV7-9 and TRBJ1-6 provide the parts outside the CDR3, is DTGVSQNPRHKITKRGQNVTFRCDPISEHNRLYWYRQTLGQGPEFLTYFQNEAQLEKSRLLSDRFSAERPKGSFSTLEIQRTEQGDSAMYLCASSLHQLLSPLHFGNGTRLTVT.

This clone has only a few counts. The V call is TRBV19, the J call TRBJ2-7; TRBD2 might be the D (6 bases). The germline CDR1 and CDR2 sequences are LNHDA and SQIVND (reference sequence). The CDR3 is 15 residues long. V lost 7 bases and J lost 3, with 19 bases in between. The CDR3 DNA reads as TGTGCCAGTAACAACCGGGGGACGCCAGTCTACGAGCAGTACTTC. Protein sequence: CASNNRGTPVYEQYF.

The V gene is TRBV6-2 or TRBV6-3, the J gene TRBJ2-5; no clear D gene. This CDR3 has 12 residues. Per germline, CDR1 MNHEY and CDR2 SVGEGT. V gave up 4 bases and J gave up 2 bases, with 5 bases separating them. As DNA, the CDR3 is TGTGCCAGCAGTTGGCAACAAGAGACCCAGTACTTC. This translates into CASSWQQETQYF.

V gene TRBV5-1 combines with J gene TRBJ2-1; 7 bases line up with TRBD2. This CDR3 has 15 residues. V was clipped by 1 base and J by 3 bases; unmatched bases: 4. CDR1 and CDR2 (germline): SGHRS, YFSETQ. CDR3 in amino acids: CASSLSGISYNEQFF. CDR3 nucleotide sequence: TGCGCCAGCAGCTTGAGCGGGATAAGCTACAATGAGCAGTTCTTC.

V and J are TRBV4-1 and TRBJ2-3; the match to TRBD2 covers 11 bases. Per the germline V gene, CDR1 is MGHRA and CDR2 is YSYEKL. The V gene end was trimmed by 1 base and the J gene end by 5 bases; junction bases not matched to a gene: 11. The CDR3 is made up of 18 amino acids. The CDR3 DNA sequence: TGCGCCAGCAGCCAAGGAACCGGGGCTAGCGGGAGGTTAGATACGCAGTATTTT. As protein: CASSQGTGASGRLDTQYF.

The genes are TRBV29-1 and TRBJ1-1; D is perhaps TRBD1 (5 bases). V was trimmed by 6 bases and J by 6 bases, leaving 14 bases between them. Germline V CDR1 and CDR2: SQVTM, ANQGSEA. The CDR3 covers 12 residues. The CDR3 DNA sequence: TGCAGCGTCACCCTTTCGGGGGCTGAAGCTTTCTTT. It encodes CSVTLSGAEAFF.

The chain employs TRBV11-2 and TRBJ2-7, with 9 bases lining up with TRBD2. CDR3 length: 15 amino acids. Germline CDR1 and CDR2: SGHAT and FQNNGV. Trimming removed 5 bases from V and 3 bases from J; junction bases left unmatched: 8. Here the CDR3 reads CASSLRLAASYEQYF. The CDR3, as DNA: TGTGCCAGCAGCCTAAGACTAGCGGCGAGCTACGAGCAGTACTTC.

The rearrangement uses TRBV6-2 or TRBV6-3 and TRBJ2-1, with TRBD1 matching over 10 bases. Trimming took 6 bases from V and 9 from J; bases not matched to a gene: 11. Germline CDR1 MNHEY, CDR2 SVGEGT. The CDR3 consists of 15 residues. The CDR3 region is CASSHGTGDVAEQFF. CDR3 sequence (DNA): TGTGCCAGCAGCCACGGGACAGGGGATGTGGCTGAGCAGTTCTTC.

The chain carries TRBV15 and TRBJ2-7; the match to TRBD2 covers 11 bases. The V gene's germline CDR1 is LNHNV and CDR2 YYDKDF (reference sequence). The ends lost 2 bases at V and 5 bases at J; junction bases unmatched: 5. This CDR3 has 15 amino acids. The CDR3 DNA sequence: TGTGCCACCAGCAGACCCACTAGCGGGAGTGACGAGCAGTACTTC. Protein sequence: CATSRPTSGSDEQYF. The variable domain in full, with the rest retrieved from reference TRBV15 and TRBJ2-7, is DAMVIQNPRYQVTQFGKPVTLSCSQTLNHNVMYWYQQKSSQAPKLLFHYYDKDFNNEADTPDNFQSRRPNTSFCFLDIRSPGLGDTAMYLCATSRPTSGSDEQYFGPGTRLTVT.

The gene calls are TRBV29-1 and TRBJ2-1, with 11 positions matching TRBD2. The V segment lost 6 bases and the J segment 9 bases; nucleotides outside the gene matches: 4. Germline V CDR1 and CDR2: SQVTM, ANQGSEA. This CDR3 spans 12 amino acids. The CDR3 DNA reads TGCAGCGTAGTAGCGGGGGGGCGTGAGCAGTTCTTC. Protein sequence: CSVVAGGREQFF.

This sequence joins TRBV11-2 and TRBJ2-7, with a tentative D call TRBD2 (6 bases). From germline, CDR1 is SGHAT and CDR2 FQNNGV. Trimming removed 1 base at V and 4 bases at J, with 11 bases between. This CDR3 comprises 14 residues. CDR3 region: CASSLAGVLYEQYF. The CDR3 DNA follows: TGTGCCAGCAGCTTAGCGGGAGTTTTGTACGAGCAGTACTTC.

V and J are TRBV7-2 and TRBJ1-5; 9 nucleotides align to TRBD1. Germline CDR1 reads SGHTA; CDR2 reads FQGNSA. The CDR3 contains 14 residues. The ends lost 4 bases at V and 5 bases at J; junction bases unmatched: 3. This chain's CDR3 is CASSSGTGHQPQHF. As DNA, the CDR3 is TGTGCCAGCAGCTCCGGGACAGGGCATCAGCCCCAGCATTTT.

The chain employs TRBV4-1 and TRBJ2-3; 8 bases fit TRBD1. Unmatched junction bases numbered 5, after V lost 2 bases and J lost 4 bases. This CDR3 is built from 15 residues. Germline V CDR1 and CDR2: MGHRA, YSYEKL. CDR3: CASSQLTGVSDTQYF. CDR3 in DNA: TGCGCCAGCAGCCAACTGACAGGGGTTTCAGATACGCAGTATTTT.

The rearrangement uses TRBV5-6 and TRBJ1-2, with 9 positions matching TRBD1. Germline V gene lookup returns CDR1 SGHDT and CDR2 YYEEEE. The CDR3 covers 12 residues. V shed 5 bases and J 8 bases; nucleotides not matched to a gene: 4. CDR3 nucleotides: TGTGCCAGCAGGGGACAGGGCCGGGGCTACACCTTC. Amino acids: CASRGQGRGYTF.

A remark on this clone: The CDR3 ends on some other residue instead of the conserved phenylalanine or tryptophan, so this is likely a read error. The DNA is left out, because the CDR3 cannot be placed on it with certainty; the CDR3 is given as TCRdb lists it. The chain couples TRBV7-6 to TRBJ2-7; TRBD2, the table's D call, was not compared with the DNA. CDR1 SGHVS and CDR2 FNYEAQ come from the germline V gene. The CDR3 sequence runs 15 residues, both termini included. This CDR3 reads CASSLYPGLAGELLI.

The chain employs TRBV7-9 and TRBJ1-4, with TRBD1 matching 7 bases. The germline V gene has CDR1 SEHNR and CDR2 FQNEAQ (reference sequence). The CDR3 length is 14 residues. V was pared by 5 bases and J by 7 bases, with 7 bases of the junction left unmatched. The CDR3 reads CASSKTGSREKLFF. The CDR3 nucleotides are TGTGCCAGCAGCAAGACAGGGTCGCGTGAAAAACTGTTTTTT.

CDR3 bases: TGTGCCAGCAGCCCAGGACAGTCCCCCTACGAGCAGTACTTC. Translation: CASSPGQSPYEQYF. This rearrangement joins TRBV9 to TRBJ2-7, with D perhaps TRBD1 (6 bases). Germline-derived CDR1 and CDR2 are SGDLS and YYNGEE. The V gene lost 4 bases and the J gene lost 2 bases, with 13 bases spanning the gap. This CDR3 has 14 residues.